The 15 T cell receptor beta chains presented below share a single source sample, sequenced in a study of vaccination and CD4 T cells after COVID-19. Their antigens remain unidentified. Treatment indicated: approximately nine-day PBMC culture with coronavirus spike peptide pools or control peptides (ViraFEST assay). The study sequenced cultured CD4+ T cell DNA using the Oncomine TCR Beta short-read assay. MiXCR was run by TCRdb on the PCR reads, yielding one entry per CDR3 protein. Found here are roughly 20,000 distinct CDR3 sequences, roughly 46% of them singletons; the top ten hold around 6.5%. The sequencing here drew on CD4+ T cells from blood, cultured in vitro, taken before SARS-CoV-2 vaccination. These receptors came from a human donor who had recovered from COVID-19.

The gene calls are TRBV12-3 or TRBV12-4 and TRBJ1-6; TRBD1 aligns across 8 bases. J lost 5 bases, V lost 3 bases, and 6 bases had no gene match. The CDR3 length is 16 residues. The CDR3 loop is CASSFQGAADNSPLHF. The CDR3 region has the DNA TGTGCCAGCAGTTTTCAGGGGGCAGCAGATAATTCACCCCTCCACTTT.

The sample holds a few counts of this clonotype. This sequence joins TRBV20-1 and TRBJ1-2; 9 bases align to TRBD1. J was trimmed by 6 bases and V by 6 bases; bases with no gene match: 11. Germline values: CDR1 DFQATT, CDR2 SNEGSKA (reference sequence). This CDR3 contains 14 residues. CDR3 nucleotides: TGCAGTGCGGGCGGACAGGGGCACTTTGATGGCTACACCTTC. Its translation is CSAGGQGHFDGYTF.

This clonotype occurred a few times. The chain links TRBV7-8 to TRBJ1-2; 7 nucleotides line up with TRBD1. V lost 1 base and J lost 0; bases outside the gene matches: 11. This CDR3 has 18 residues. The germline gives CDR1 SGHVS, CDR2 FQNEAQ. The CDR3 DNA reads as TGTGCCAGCAGCTTAGTCGTTTTGCAGGGGGAGACTAACTATGGCTACACCTTC. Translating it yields CASSLVVLQGETNYGYTF.

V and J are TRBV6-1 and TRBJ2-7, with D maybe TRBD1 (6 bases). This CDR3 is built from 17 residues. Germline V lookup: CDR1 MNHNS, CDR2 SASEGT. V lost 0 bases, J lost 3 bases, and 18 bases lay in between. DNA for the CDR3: TGTGCCAGCAGTGAAGCGAAGCTCGGTGTCAGGGGCTACGAGCAGTACTTC. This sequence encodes CASSEAKLGVRGYEQYF.

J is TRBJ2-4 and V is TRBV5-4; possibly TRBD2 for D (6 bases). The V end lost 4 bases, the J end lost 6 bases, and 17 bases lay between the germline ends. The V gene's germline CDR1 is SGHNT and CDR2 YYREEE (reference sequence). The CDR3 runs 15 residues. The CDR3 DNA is TGTGCCAGCAGCGCAGCGGGTGAAGGAGGAAACATTCAGTACTTC. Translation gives CASSAAGEGGNIQYF.

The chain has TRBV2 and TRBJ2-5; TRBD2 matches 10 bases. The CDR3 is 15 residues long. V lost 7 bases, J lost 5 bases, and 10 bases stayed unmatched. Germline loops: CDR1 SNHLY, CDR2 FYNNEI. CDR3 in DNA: TGTGCCAGCACACCTAGCGGGGGCCGGGGGGAGACCCAGTACTTC. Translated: CASTPSGGRGETQYF.

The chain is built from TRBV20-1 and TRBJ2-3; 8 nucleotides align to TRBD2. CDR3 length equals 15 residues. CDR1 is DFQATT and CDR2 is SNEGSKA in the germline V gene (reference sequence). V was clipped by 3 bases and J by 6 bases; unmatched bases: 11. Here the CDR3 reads CSASLPSGSSDTQYF. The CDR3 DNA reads TGCAGTGCTAGCTTGCCCAGCGGGAGTTCGGATACGCAGTATTTT.

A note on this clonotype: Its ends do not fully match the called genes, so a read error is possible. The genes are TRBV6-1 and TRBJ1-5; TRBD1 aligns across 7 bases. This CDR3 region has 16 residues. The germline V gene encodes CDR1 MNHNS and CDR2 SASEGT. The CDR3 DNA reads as TGTGCCAGCAGTGATGGTGGGGTAGGGGGCAATCAGCCCCGGCATTTT. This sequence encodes CASSDGGVGGNQPRHF.

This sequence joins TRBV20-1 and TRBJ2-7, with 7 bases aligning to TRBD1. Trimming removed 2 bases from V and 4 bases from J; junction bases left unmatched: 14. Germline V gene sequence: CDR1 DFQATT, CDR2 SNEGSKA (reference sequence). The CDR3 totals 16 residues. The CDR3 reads CSARTGQAEYSYEQYF. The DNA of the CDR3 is TGCAGTGCTAGAACCGGACAGGCTGAATATTCTTACGAGCAGTACTTC.

The CDR3 nucleotides are TGCAGCGCCGGCCCGGGACAGGGATTATGGGAGACCCAGTACTTC. Residues: CSAGPGQGLWETQYF. The V and J genes are TRBV20-1 and TRBJ2-5; 9 bases are shared with TRBD1. The length of the CDR3 is 15 residues. The V gene's germline CDR1 is DFQATT and CDR2 SNEGSKA (reference sequence).

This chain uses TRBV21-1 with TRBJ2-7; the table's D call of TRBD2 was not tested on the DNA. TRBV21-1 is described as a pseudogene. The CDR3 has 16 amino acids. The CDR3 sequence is CASSKVPGLEFYEQYF. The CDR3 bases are TGTGCCAGCAGCAAAGTACCGGGACTGGAGTTCTACGAGCAGTACTTC.

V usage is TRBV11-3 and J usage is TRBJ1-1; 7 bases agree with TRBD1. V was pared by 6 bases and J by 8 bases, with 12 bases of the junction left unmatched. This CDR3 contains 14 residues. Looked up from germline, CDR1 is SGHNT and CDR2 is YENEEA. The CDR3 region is CASRAGTENIEAFF. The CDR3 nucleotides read TGTGCCAGCAGAGCCGGGACAGAGAATATCGAAGCTTTCTTT.

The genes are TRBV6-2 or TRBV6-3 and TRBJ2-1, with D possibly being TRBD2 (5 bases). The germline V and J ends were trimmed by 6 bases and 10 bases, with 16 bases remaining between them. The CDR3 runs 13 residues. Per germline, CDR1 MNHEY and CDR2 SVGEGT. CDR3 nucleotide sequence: TGTGCCAGCAGACCTGGACTGGGCGGGGAGCAGTTCTTC. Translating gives CASRPGLGGEQFF.

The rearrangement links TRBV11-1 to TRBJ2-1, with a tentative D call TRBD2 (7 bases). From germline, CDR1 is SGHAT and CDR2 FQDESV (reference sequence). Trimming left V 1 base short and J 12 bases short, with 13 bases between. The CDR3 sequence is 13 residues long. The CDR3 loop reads CASSLEGGARQFF. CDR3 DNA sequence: TGTGCCAGCAGCTTAGAGGGGGGGGCAAGGCAGTTCTTC.

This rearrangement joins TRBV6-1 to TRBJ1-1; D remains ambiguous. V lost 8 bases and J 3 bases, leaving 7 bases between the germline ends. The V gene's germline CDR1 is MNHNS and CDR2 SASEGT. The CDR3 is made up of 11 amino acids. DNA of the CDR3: TGTGCCAGCGGTAGGGACACTGAAGCTTTCTTT. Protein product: CASGRDTEAFF.